The clone carrying this TCR beta chain was detected ten times or more. This entry belongs to a study of T cells in Graves' hyperthyroidism and ophthalmopathy. Researchers took RNA transcripts and amplified the TCR beta CDR3 regions from them. The HTBI primer set served for first-round RT-PCR of the TCR CDR3. Each CDR3 protein gets one entry after TCRdb re-called the multiplex PCR reads with MiXCR. In the table there are under 200,000 distinct CDR3 sequences, 9.4% of which are singletons. CDR1 and CDR2 from the germline V gene are MDHEN and SYDVKM. Trimming cost V 4 bases and J 1 base; bases outside gene matches: 0. The CDR3 sequence is 13 residues long. Any patient presenting with uncontrolled infection, other autoimmune disease, pregnancy or lactation was left out. Clinical symptoms, serum thyroxine, TRAb, thyroid ultrasound and orbital computed tomography informed diagnoses.

The specimen was blood. The rearrangement links TRBV28 to TRBJ2-5; 7 nucleotides line up with TRBD1. This TCR was sampled from a woman aged 18-29 years with Graves' hyperthyroidism that later progressed to Graves' ophthalmopathy. CDR3 region: CASSWDSQETQYF. The CDR3 DNA sequence: TGTGCCAGCAGTTGGGACAGCCAAGAGACCCAGTACTTC.